This T cell receptor beta chain was documented in a study of a mutant IDH1 vaccine in newly diagnosed glioma. Study details: Patients received eight vaccinations in weeks 1, 3, 5, 7, 11, 15, 19, 23. Before enrollment, the patients had been treated with radiotherapy alone, temozolomide alone, or both together. Most of them had received both. Vaccine dosing followed radiotherapy by 4-6 weeks, or accompanied temozolomide cycles.

Regarding time point: week 11, during vaccination. One vaccine dose held 300 ug of mutant IDH1 20-mer peptide and came with topical imiquimod. Those who donated had recent WHO grade 3 or 4 IDH1-mutant, ATRX-lost astrocytomas. TCRdb's table, derived via immunoSEQ multiplex PCR, lists solely in-frame clones and lacks some. The sample includes 50,000 to 65,000 clones, about 91% of them seen just once. Germline assignment: CDR1 SGHVS and CDR2 FQNEAQ. J lost 6 bases, V lost 5 bases, and 15 bases had no gene match. The CDR3 runs to 17 residues. Regarding this clone: What it binds is unknown.

The source of this sequence is a man over 45 with glioma. The starting material was PBMCs, obtained from a glioma patient whose treatment included an IDH1 peptide vaccine. This rearrangement joins TRBV7-8 to TRBJ2-1, with 8 bases aligning to TRBD1. The CDR3 sequence is CASSLKPQGGVLNEQFF. The CDR3 DNA reads as TGTGCCAGCAGCCTCAAGCCACAGGGGGGAGTCCTCAATGAGCAGTTCTTC.